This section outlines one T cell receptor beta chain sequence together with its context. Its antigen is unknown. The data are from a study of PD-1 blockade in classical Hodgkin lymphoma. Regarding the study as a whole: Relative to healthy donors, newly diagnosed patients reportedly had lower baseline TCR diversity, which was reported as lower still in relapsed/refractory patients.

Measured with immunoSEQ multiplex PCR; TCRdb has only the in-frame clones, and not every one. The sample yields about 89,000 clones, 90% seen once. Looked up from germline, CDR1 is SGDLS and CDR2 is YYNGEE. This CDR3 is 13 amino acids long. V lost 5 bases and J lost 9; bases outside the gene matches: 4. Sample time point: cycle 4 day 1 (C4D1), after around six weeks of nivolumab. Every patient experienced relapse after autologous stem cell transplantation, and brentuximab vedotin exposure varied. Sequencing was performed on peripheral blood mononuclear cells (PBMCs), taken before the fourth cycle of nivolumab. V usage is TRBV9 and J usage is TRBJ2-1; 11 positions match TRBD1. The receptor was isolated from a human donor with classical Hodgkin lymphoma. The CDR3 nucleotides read TGTGCCAGCAGGGCCGGACAGGGGGCTGAGCAGTTCTTC. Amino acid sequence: CASRAGQGAEQFF.